This T cell receptor beta chain is drawn from a study of follicular helper T cells after annual influenza vaccination. This clone was seen only a few times. Time point reported: 2014-2015 season, pre-vaccination. Germline V gene data show CDR1 as MNHNS and CDR2 as SASEGT. The V gene lost 0 bases and the J gene lost 10 bases, with 16 bases spanning the gap. The CDR3 contains 16 residues. Assay used: immunoSEQ multiplex PCR; TCRdb lists only in-frame clones, some missing. The data contain over 11,000 clones, 70% to 90% of them seen just once; the ten biggest clones take up 0.27%. The starting material was CXCR5- memory CD4+ T cells sorted from blood, obtained on the day of influenza vaccination. The genes are TRBV6-1 and TRBJ1-6; TRBD1 is a possible D gene (5 bases). The source is an adult who received the influenza vaccine. The CDR3, as DNA: TGTGCCAGCAGTGAAGCTTTATGGGACGGTAACTCACCCCTCCACTTT. Translated: CASSEALWDGNSPLHF.